This T cell receptor (beta chain) was profiled in a study of blood T cell repertoires in COVID-19. Assay: immunoSEQ multiplex PCR; the TCRdb copy retains only in-frame clones and omits some. The profile shows about 250,000 clones, over 75% of them singletons. Germline loops: CDR1 SGHTA, CDR2 FQGNSA. The trim removed 6 bases at V and 6 bases at J, leaving 13 bases unmatched. The CDR3 is made up of 15 amino acids. Sequenced material: PBMCs or T cells enriched from blood (not recorded which). The sequence came from a woman between 50 and 59 years old with acute COVID-19. The chain is built from TRBV7-2 and TRBJ1-2, with TRBD1 matching over 7 bases. The CDR3 here is CASRLNIQGSNGYTF. CDR3 coding DNA: TGTGCCAGCAGGCTGAACATACAGGGGAGCAATGGCTACACCTTC.